This TCR beta chain was found in a study of Tregs in tolerant kidney transplant recipients. Study outcomes and limitations: Nucleotide sequences could not be compared across some patients' samples due to primer changes. No direct test of biological reproducibility was done here.

The CDR3 runs to 15 residues. With 3 bases clipped from V and 6 bases from J, the junction kept 7 bases outside the gene matches. The germline CDR1 and CDR2 sequences are SGHRS and YFSETQ. This table comes from immunoSEQ multiplex PCR, and its TCRdb copy is limited to in-frame clones, with some not included. Found here are roughly 48,000 clones; the top ten clones hold around 0.8%. A word on this clone: The target antigen is unknown. The read ends 3 residues early relative to the CDR3; the germline J gene fills the gap.

Unstimulated regulatory T cells (CD4+CD25+CD127-), CD4+CD25- non-regulatory cells, CD4 and CD8 cells were FACS-sorted from thawed PBMCs. The origin of this receptor is a human donor who received a combined kidney and bone marrow transplant. The chain joins TRBV5-1 to TRBJ2-7; 12 nucleotides match TRBD2. The material was CD4+ T cells from blood, obtained before the transplant. Incomplete CDR3 DNA: TGCGCCAGCAGCTCCTCGACTAGCGGGAGCTCCGAG. It yields the protein CASSSSTSGSSE. The entire CDR3 reads CASSSSTSGSSEQYF.